The TCR beta chain under discussion was sequenced for a study of blood T cell repertoires in COVID-19 (TCRdb year 2020). With respect to the entire study: Collaborator samples came from the United States, Italy and Spain and covered acute and convalescent phases of COVID-19. The material from the prospective study consisted of cDNA or gDNA derived from T cells, B-cell-depleted T cells, or PBMCs. The dataset comprised deeply sampled blood TCRbeta repertoires from subjects exposed to, actively infected with, or recovered from COVID-19. The repertoires were released in a freely available public database meant as a resource for research on the immune response to SARS-CoV-2. Samples came from the ongoing ImmuneRACE study (first 160 participants) plus 1,254 subjects from 6 global collaborators. Nearly every sample came with metadata listing a de-identified subject ID, COVID-19 status, age in years and sex. Where HLA class I and class II types were available, the types were taken from metadata supplied by the sample provider, not from assay-based typing.

In the prospective study, participants were roughly 18 to 100 years old, resided in 24 geographic areas of the United States, and were enrolled through a virtual design. To assign participants to cohorts, the prospective study relied on clinical history that participants themselves reported in a screening survey and a study questionnaire. Recovered participants in ImmuneRACE Cohort 3 were defined by two consecutive negative NP/OP PCR tests, clearance by a healthcare professional, or resolution of symptoms. In the prospective study, mobile phlebotomists collected whole blood, serum and a nasopharyngeal or oropharyngeal swab from each participant. Over a roughly 2-month period, participants in the prospective study had the option of providing additional blood draws and questionnaires. Blood samples from the prospective study were shipped frozen or at room temperature prior to DNA extraction. General conclusions and limits of the study: Clinical and demographic metadata were provided uncurated, with the amount varying by source and participant.

From a lookup of the germline V gene, CDR1 and CDR2 are MDHEN and SYDVKM. Deletion took 7 bases off V and 5 bases off J, with a span of 11 bases between the germline ends. The CDR3, cysteine through phenylalanine, is 12 amino acids long. Left in the record is the CDR3 DNA by itself, 36 bases read in frame from the first base. TCRbeta CDR3 regions were amplified from genomic DNA by means of the immunoSEQ Assay, a bias-controlled multiplex PCR. On the authors' methods: Nucleated cell counts per sample were estimated from amplification of reference gene primers within the assay. Sequence reads were collapsed and filtered to measure the absolute abundance of every unique TCRbeta CDR3 rearrangement. For each sample, productive Simpson clonality was calculated by taking the square root of Simpson's diversity index across productive rearrangements. The source is immuneACCESS, and TCRdb retained only in-frame sequences with V and J called. Part of the clones is not carried over; for the studies checked, unresolved V genes explain less than half of this, and the remainder is unexplained. V and J calls and clone size follow that table, whereas D and trimming were derived from the DNA. The table for this sample lists some 120,000 clones; around four fifths of them were counted only once. The ten largest make up about a sixth of the sample.

This clone appeared a single time. Its antigen remains unidentified. Per-base quality was not reported, and no clone a single base away is much larger than it. The receptor chain draws on TRBV28 and TRBJ2-5; 6 matching bases give a weak D call of TRBD2. Material for sequencing was PBMCs or T cells enriched from blood (not recorded which). This sequence was found in a man aged 25 to 40 who had recovered from COVID-19. The nucleotide sequence reads as follows: TGTGCCAGCAAGGCAGGGAGGGAGACCCAGTACTTC. Its translation reads: CASKAGRETQYF.